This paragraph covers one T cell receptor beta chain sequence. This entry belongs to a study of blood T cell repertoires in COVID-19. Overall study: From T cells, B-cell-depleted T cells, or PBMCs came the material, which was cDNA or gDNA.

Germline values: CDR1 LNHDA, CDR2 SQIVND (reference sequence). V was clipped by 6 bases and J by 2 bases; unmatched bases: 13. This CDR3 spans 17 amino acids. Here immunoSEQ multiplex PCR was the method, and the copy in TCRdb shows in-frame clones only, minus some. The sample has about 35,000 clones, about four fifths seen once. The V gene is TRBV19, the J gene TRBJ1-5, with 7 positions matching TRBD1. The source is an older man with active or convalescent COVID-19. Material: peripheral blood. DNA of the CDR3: TGTGCCAGTAGCGACAGGGTTAGTATCTTAGGCAATCAGCCCCAGCATTTT. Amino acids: CASSDRVSILGNQPQHF.